This T cell receptor (beta chain) was identified in a study of cytomegalovirus exposure and HLA in healthy donors. The CDR3 is 16 residues long. With V trimmed by 8 bases and J by 3 bases, 10 bases remained unmatched. Germline CDR1 and CDR2: WNHNN and SYGVQD (reference sequence). A word on this clone: Antigen: not known.

PCR employed 60 Vbeta and 13 Jbeta primers. Here immunoSEQ multiplex PCR was the method, and the copy in TCRdb shows in-frame clones only, minus some. The profile covers about 160,000 clones, with around 80% appearing a single time and approximately 1% taken by the ten largest. General study findings and limits: Productive rates of about 87% or about 30% were seen for most TCR beta V segments in an earlier analysis. It was reported in a later analysis that an Asian-associated ancestry cluster showed fewer N-insertions than the roughly 620-donor mean.

This chain connects TRBV10-1 to TRBJ2-7, with 13 bases aligning to TRBD2. The origin of this receptor is a middle-aged woman in good health and CMV-seronegative. Source material: PBMCs. The chain's CDR3 is CASRRTSGRADYEQYF. CDR3 nucleotides: TGCGCCAGCCGGAGAACTAGCGGGAGGGCCGACTACGAGCAGTACTTC.